The 27 T cell receptor beta chains reported below all come from one sample, sequenced in a study of identical twins. Each CDR3 protein gets one entry after TCRdb re-called the 5' RACE reads with MiXCR. In the table there are 200,000 to 250,000 distinct CDR3 sequences, over 5% of which are singletons. These data also formed part of another study, on T cells expressing NK-cell markers.

The source material was CD8+ T cells sorted from blood. The origin of the receptors is a woman aged 18-29 years in good health.

This chain connects TRBV10-3 to TRBJ2-2; unclear D gene. This CDR3 contains 14 residues. The germline CDR1 and CDR2 sequences are ENHRY and SYGVKD. The germline V and J ends were trimmed by 0 bases and 7 bases, with 9 bases remaining between them. CDR3 coding DNA: TGTGCCATCAGTGAGTCCTCCTCCGGCGGGGAGCTGTTTTTT. Its translation: CAISESSSGGELFF.

The table lists this clonotype with a few counts. CDR3 nucleotides: TGTGCCAGCAGCTTATATGGTAGAGGGGCAGATACGCAGTATTTT. Encoded protein: CASSLYGRGADTQYF. The chain employs TRBV11-2 and TRBJ2-3; D is perhaps TRBD1 or TRBD2 (5 bases each). This CDR3 has 15 amino acids. Per germline, CDR1 SGHAT and CDR2 FQNNGV. The ends were cut back, 2 bases at V and 4 bases at J, with 13 bases in the middle.

The CDR3 reads CASSSPTGRSNQPQHF. CDR3 DNA sequence: TGTGCCAGCAGCTCCCCGACAGGGAGGAGCAATCAGCCCCAGCATTTT. The chain employs TRBV6-2 or TRBV6-3 and TRBJ1-5, with 7 positions matching TRBD1. The CDR3 length is 16 residues. Germline assignment: CDR1 MNHEY and CDR2 SVGEGT. The ends lost 6 bases at V and 1 base at J; junction bases unmatched: 9.

There are a few counts of this clonotype. The chain employs TRBV11-3 and TRBJ2-2; 7 nucleotides align to TRBD1. Germline V gives CDR1 SGHNT, CDR2 YENEEA. The V and J ends lost 7 bases and 4 bases, in that order; junction bases with no gene match: 6. The CDR3 is 14 amino acids. The CDR3 loop reads CASKDRRATGELFF. The CDR3 DNA follows: TGTGCCAGCAAGGACAGGCGAGCCACCGGGGAGCTGTTTTTT.

This clonotype has at least ten counts. V usage is TRBV9 and J usage is TRBJ1-2; no clear D. Germline values: CDR1 SGDLS, CDR2 YYNGEE. V was shortened by 1 base and J by 1 base, with 20 bases between the two germline ends. The CDR3 runs to 18 residues. CDR3 residues: CASSVSLNGSPLNYGYTF. The CDR3 DNA reads TGTGCCAGCAGCGTAAGCCTAAACGGGAGCCCCCTTAACTATGGCTACACCTTC.

Only a few counts were recorded for this clonotype. The CDR3 spells CASSQGTSGSIYEQYF. In DNA, the CDR3 is TGTGCCAGCAGTCAGGGGACTAGCGGGAGCATCTACGAGCAGTACTTC. The chain recombines TRBV12-3 or TRBV12-4 with TRBJ2-7; 14 nucleotides line up with TRBD2. The CDR3 is 16 amino acids. Trimming cost V 5 bases and J 3 bases; bases outside gene matches: 6.

This clonotype was recorded many times. V usage is TRBV12-3 or TRBV12-4 and J usage is TRBJ1-1; D gene unclear. The CDR3 is 12 amino acids. Trimming removed 5 bases from V and 1 base from J, with 5 bases in between. The CDR3 protein is CASSAGNTEAFF. The CDR3 DNA follows: TGTGCCAGCAGTGCGGGGAACACTGAAGCTTTCTTT.

This clonotype was seen ten or more times. The V and J genes are TRBV7-9 and TRBJ2-7; D uncertain. The CDR3 spans 15 residues. Germline assignment: CDR1 SEHNR and CDR2 FQNEAQ (reference sequence). V lost 5 bases and J lost 6, with 20 bases in between. The CDR3 loop is CASSAETHAGFEQYF. The CDR3 DNA sequence: TGTGCCAGCAGCGCGGAAACCCATGCCGGCTTCGAGCAGTACTTC. Looking up the rest from reference TRBV7-9 and TRBJ2-7 gives the full variable domain: DTGVSQNPRHKITKRGQNVTFRCDPISEHNRLYWYRQTLGQGPEFLTYFQNEAQLEKSRLLSDRFSAERPKGSFSTLEIQRTEQGDSAMYLCASSAETHAGFEQYFGPGTRLTVT.

Ten or more counts support this clonotype. This chain links TRBV4-1 with TRBJ2-2; D is possibly TRBD1 or TRBD2 (5 bases each). The CDR3 is 14 residues long. V lost 0 bases, J lost 9 bases, and 11 bases lay in between. Germline V gene data show CDR1 as MGHRA and CDR2 as YSYEKL. CDR3 bases: TGCGCCAGCAGCCAAGACCCGAGGGACCGGGAGCTGTTTTTT. Its protein product is CASSQDPRDRELFF.

The V call is TRBV30, the J call TRBJ1-1; D gene unclear. Per germline, CDR1 GTSNPN and CDR2 SVGIG (reference sequence). V lost 0 bases and J 1 base, leaving 6 bases between the germline ends. This CDR3 contains 13 residues. The CDR3 region is CAWSVFWNTEAFF. The CDR3 DNA reads as TGTGCCTGGAGTGTATTCTGGAACACTGAAGCTTTCTTT.

This clonotype showed up just a few times. V is TRBV3-1 and J is TRBJ1-1; possible D gene TRBD1, 6 bases. CDR3 length: 16 residues. Trimming pared 1 base from V and 1 base from J, leaving 13 bases between. Per the germline V gene, CDR1 is LGHDT and CDR2 is YNNKEL (reference sequence). CDR3 residues: CASSQGPGHQNTEAFF. As DNA, the CDR3 is TGTGCCAGCAGCCAAGGACCGGGACACCAGAACACTGAAGCTTTCTTT. The full variable domain, rest sourced from reference TRBV3-1 and TRBJ1-1, is DTAVSQTPKYLVTQMGNDKSIKCEQNLGHDTMYWYKQDSKKFLKIMFSYNNKELIINETVPNRFSPKSPDKAHLNLHINSLELGDSAVYFCASSQGPGHQNTEAFFGQGTRLTVV.

This chain connects TRBV7-9 to TRBJ1-2; D ambiguous. This CDR3 has 17 residues. With 1 base removed from V and 4 bases from J, the gap between germline ends came to 19 bases. Germline-derived CDR1 and CDR2 are SEHNR and FQNEAQ (reference sequence). The CDR3 DNA follows: TGTGCCAGCAGCTTAGATTTCCGGGATCCGACGATCTATGGCTACACCTTC. This translates into CASSLDFRDPTIYGYTF.

This chain joins TRBV6-5 and TRBJ1-2; D remains ambiguous. Trimming removed 2 bases at V and 8 bases at J, with 12 bases between. The CDR3 contains 13 residues. CDR1 is MNHEY and CDR2 is SVGAGI in the germline V gene. This CDR3 is CASSYSKWQGYTF. The CDR3 region has the DNA TGTGCCAGCAGTTACAGCAAGTGGCAAGGCTACACCTTC.

At least ten counts were recorded for this clonotype. This rearrangement joins TRBV7-8 to TRBJ1-2, with TRBD1 as a possible D gene (6 bases). Germline assignment: CDR1 SGHVS and CDR2 FQNEAQ. The CDR3 sequence is 15 residues long. Trimming shortened V by 1 base and J by 6 bases, and 15 bases separated the two germline ends. The CDR3 here is CASSLVATGSDGYTF. As DNA, the CDR3 is TGTGCCAGCAGCTTAGTAGCCACAGGGTCTGATGGCTACACCTTC.

This clonotype was seen at least ten times. This chain uses TRBV12-3 or TRBV12-4 with TRBJ1-2; D not certain. The length of the CDR3 is 11 residues. With 8 bases removed from V and 4 bases from J, the gap between germline ends came to 8 bases. Here the CDR3 DNA reads TGTGCCAGCGGCAGTTCCTATGGCTACACCTTC. Residues: CASGSSYGYTF.

The rearrangement uses TRBV12-3 or TRBV12-4 and TRBJ2-5; 7 bases map to TRBD2. The CDR3 consists of 15 residues. Trimming removed 1 base from V and 5 bases from J; junction bases left unmatched: 7. CDR3 nucleotide sequence: TGTGCCAGCAGTTTAGATGGCGGGAGCGGGGAGACCCAGTACTTC. The encoded protein is CASSLDGGSGETQYF.

The count of this clonotype is one. This chain connects TRBV29-1 to TRBJ2-2; D ambiguous. Trimming pared 4 bases from V and 6 bases from J, leaving 12 bases between. The CDR3 loop spans 13 amino acids. The germline gives CDR1 SQVTM, CDR2 ANQGSEA. The CDR3 sequence is CSVVGLFSGELFF. The CDR3 DNA reads as TGCAGCGTTGTAGGTCTTTTTTCCGGGGAGCTGTTTTTT.

CDR3 residues: CASSLGVGRTEAFF. The CDR3 DNA follows: TGTGCCAGCAGCTTAGGGGTGGGGCGCACTGAAGCTTTCTTT. The chain combines TRBV7-3 with TRBJ1-1; D is perhaps TRBD1 (5 bases). CDR1 and CDR2 from the germline V gene are SGHTA and FQGTGA. The V end lost 2 bases, the J end lost 4 bases, and 11 bases lay between the germline ends. The CDR3 length is 14 residues. Looking up the rest from reference TRBV7-3 and TRBJ1-1 gives the full variable domain: GAGVSQTPSNKVTEKGKYVELRCDPISGHTALYWYRQSLGQGPEFLIYFQGTGAADDSGLPNDRFFAVRPEGSVSTLKIQRTERGDSAVYLCASSLGVGRTEAFFGQGTRLTVV.

The CDR3 sequence: CASSLRTANSPLHF. Here the CDR3 DNA reads TGTGCCAGCAGCTTAAGGACGGCTAATTCACCCCTCCACTTT. The chain employs TRBV7-8 and TRBJ1-6; no clear D. V was trimmed by 2 bases and J by 6 bases, leaving 8 bases between them. Germline CDR1 and CDR2: SGHVS and FQNEAQ. The CDR3 is 14 residues long.

There are many counts of this clonotype. The V gene is TRBV7-6, the J gene TRBJ1-1, with D tentatively TRBD1 (5 bases). This CDR3 spans 13 amino acids. The V end lost 5 bases, the J end lost 1 base, and 8 bases lay between the germline ends. The germline CDR1 and CDR2 sequences are SGHVS and FNYEAQ. The CDR3 sequence is CASSLGANTEAFF. The CDR3 DNA is TGTGCCAGCAGCCTTGGGGCGAACACTGAAGCTTTCTTT.

The rearrangement links TRBV7-9 to TRBJ2-5; 10 bases are a match to TRBD2. The germline CDR1 and CDR2 sequences are SEHNR and FQNEAQ (reference sequence). Trimming cost V 3 bases and J 4 bases; bases outside gene matches: 8. The CDR3 runs 16 residues. The CDR3 DNA follows: TGTGCCAGCAGCTTTGTAGCGGGAGGACTCAGAGAGACCCAGTACTTC. This encodes CASSFVAGGLRETQYF.

V gene TRBV2 combines with J gene TRBJ2-1, with D perhaps TRBD2 (6 bases). The germline V gene has CDR1 SNHLY and CDR2 FYNNEI. V was clipped by 11 bases and J by 9 bases, with 23 bases between them. This CDR3 is 14 amino acids long. In DNA form, the CDR3 reads TGTGCCGGCGAGGGCGGACTACCACATGGTGAGCAGTTCTTC. It is translated as CAGEGGLPHGEQFF.

Comment on this clonotype: Relative to the germline gene, one junction end is altered; a read error may explain this. This chain uses TRBV7-7 with TRBJ2-2; 9 bases align to TRBD1. The germline V gene has CDR1 SSHAT and CDR2 FNYEAQ (reference sequence). This CDR3 has 15 amino acids. The CDR3 region has the DNA TGTGCTAGCAGCTTGACAGGGGGGAACACCGGGGAGCTGTTTTTT. As protein: CASSLTGGNTGELFF.

Many counts were recorded for this clonotype. The chain uses TRBV20-1 and TRBJ1-2; D is uncertain. The CDR3 spans 14 residues. The V end lost 6 bases, the J end lost 4 bases, and 18 bases lay between the germline ends. Germline lookup yields CDR1 DFQATT and CDR2 SNEGSKA (reference sequence). The chain's CDR3 is CSAPSRSASYGYTF. The CDR3 bases are TGCAGTGCCCCCTCCAGGAGCGCCTCCTATGGCTACACCTTC.

This clonotype appeared a few times. The chain joins TRBV9 to TRBJ2-5, with TRBD2 matching over 14 bases. Germline trimming cut 3 bases from V and 4 bases from J; bases unmatched to any gene: 5. Looked up from germline, CDR1 is SGDLS and CDR2 is YYNGEE. This CDR3 has 16 residues. CDR3 amino acids: CASSATSGGARETQYF. In nucleotides, the CDR3 is TGTGCCAGCAGCGCGACTAGCGGGGGGGCTAGAGAGACCCAGTACTTC.

This clonotype appeared a few times. The J gene is TRBJ2-7, the V gene TRBV7-9; D call uncertain. This CDR3 spans 14 amino acids. The germline gives CDR1 SEHNR, CDR2 FQNEAQ (reference sequence). V gave up 5 bases and J gave up 2 bases, with 13 bases separating them. In DNA form, the CDR3 reads TGTGCCAGCAGCGTGCTATCGCAGACCTACGAGCAGTACTTC. It specifies CASSVLSQTYEQYF.

This chain links TRBV12-3 or TRBV12-4 with TRBJ1-2; a possible D gene is TRBD1 (6 bases). V was shortened by 6 bases and J by 4 bases, with 12 bases between the two germline ends. The CDR3 is 13 amino acids. The DNA of the CDR3 is TGTGCCAGCAGCTTCGGACAGCCCTATGGCTACACCTTC. Its translation: CASSFGQPYGYTF.